Below, 8 T cell receptor beta chains from the same sample are listed, as sequenced in a study of blood T cell repertoires in COVID-19. Data came from immunoSEQ multiplex PCR; TCRdb stores just in-frame clones and leaves some out. The sample carries about 240,000 clones, around 86% recorded once. Sequences were obtained from peripheral blood. The origin of the receptors is an older man with acute or convalescent COVID-19.

This clone was counted between two and nine times. The chain has TRBV6-6 and TRBJ1-1; a weak D match, TRBD1 (6 bases). CDR1 MNHNY and CDR2 SVGAGI come from the germline V gene (reference sequence). The V end was cut by 5 bases, the J end by 2 bases, with 12 bases between. This CDR3 is 14 amino acids long. CDR3 sequence (DNA): TGTGCCAGCAGTGCTACAGGGAGCAACACTGAAGCTTTCTTT. Protein sequence: CASSATGSNTEAFF.

This clone was detected a few times. The gene calls are TRBV28 and TRBJ1-3, with TRBD1 matching 9 bases. The germline V gene encodes CDR1 MDHEN and CDR2 SYDVKM. With V trimmed by 3 bases and J by 5 bases, 8 bases remained unmatched. The CDR3 covers 16 residues. This CDR3 is CASSFSTGGRRNTIYF. The CDR3 nucleotides read TGTGCCAGCAGTTTCTCTACAGGGGGCAGGAGAAACACCATATATTTT.

V usage is TRBV5-8 and J usage is TRBJ1-5; the match to TRBD1 covers 10 bases. This CDR3 is 17 amino acids long. The V segment lost 4 bases and the J segment 6 bases; nucleotides outside the gene matches: 13. Germline V gives CDR1 SGHTS, CDR2 YDEGEE. The CDR3 sequence: CASSLFTGTGVAQPQHF. CDR3 DNA sequence: TGTGCCAGCAGCCTCTTTACCGGGACAGGGGTCGCTCAGCCCCAGCATTTT.

This clone has just one count. The rearrangement uses TRBV3-1 (or the pseudogene TRBV3-2) and TRBJ2-7, with 9 bases aligning to TRBD1. V was pared by 0 bases and J by 1 base, with 4 bases of the junction left unmatched. The V gene's germline CDR1 is LGHDT and CDR2 YNNKEL (reference sequence). This CDR3 has 16 residues. CDR3 in amino acids: CASSQEGTGPSYEQYF. The CDR3 DNA reads as TGTGCCAGCAGCCAAGAGGGGACAGGGCCGTCCTACGAGCAGTACTTC.

This rearrangement joins TRBV20-1 to TRBJ2-1; 11 bases fit TRBD2. The CDR3 covers 13 residues. CDR1 DFQATT and CDR2 SNEGSKA come from the germline V gene (reference sequence). J lost 9 bases, V lost 3 bases, and 4 bases had no gene match. In DNA, the CDR3 is TGCAGTGCTAGTGCACTAGCGGGAGCTGAGCAGTTCTTC. This translates into CSASALAGAEQFF.

This sequence joins TRBV12-3 or TRBV12-4 and TRBJ2-5; D is undetermined. The V end lost 3 bases, the J end lost 4 bases, and 9 bases lay between the germline ends. CDR3 length: 13 amino acids. The CDR3 DNA sequence: TGTGCCAGCAGTTTTAGCATAGTAGAGACCCAGTACTTC. Its protein product is CASSFSIVETQYF.

The sample holds one count of this clone. The chain links TRBV2 to TRBJ2-1, with TRBD2 identical over 8 bases. V dropped 2 bases and J dropped 4; count of bases not matched to a gene: 4. The CDR3 consists of 15 residues. CDR1 is SNHLY, CDR2 FYNNEI, per germline. As DNA, the CDR3 is TGTGCCAGCAGTGAATCTGCGGGGGGATACAATGAGCAGTTCTTC. Residues: CASSESAGGYNEQFF.

The V and J genes are TRBV4-3 and TRBJ1-4; TRBD1 matches 9 bases. V was pared by 3 bases and J by 8 bases, with 4 bases of the junction left unmatched. CDR1 is LGHNA, CDR2 YSLEER, per germline. The CDR3 has 14 residues. The CDR3: CASSQVGQGEKLFF. CDR3 in DNA: TGCGCCAGCAGCCAGGTCGGACAGGGGGAAAAACTGTTTTTT.